Shown below are 16 T cell receptor beta chains from a single sample sequenced in a study of CD8+ T cells in alopecia areata. Treatment indicated: oral pan-JAK inhibitor, 5-10 mg twice daily. Extracted RNA was reverse transcribed into cDNA, the sequencing template. Data came from immunoSEQ multiplex PCR; TCRdb stores just in-frame clones and leaves some out. This repertoire shows some 150,000 clones, 86% found once; its top ten account for 13%. This specimen consisted of CD8+ T cells sorted from blood, obtained at week 4, from a patient treated with tofacitinib. These receptors were obtained from a human donor with alopecia areata.

The chain has TRBV29-1 and TRBJ2-7; weak D call: TRBD1 (7 bases). This CDR3 is 16 amino acids long. Germline assignment: CDR1 SQVTM and CDR2 ANQGSEA. The V end lost 3 bases, the J end lost 3 bases, and 21 bases lay between the germline ends. The CDR3 sequence: CSVELAGGLKGYEQYF. The CDR3 nucleotides are TGCAGCGTTGAGTTGGCAGGGGGGCTGAAGGGCTACGAGCAGTACTTC.

This rearrangement joins TRBV4-1 to TRBJ2-5; possibly TRBD2 for D (6 bases). Looked up from germline, CDR1 is MGHRA and CDR2 is YSYEKL. The CDR3 has 15 amino acids. V lost 1 base and J 2 bases, leaving 11 bases between the germline ends. CDR3 sequence: CASSQVGGTQETQYF. The CDR3 region has the DNA TGCGCCAGCAGCCAAGTAGGCGGGACTCAAGAGACCCAGTACTTC.

The chain carries TRBV5-4 and TRBJ2-5; D is undetermined. The CDR3 spans 13 residues. CDR1 is SGHNT and CDR2 is YYREEE in the germline V gene (reference sequence). V lost 4 bases, J lost 2 bases, and 9 bases lay in between. The CDR3 here is CASSAGLQETQYF. The CDR3 bases are TGTGCCAGCAGCGCCGGGTTACAAGAGACCCAGTACTTC.

In DNA form, the CDR3 reads TGTGCCAGCAGCTTGACAGGTCCCACAGATACGCAGTATTTT. It codes for CASSLTGPTDTQYF. This chain uses TRBV5-4 with TRBJ2-3; a possible D gene is TRBD1 (5 bases). Trimming shortened V by 1 base and J by 2 bases, and 8 bases separated the two germline ends. CDR3 size: 14 residues. Germline loops: CDR1 SGHNT, CDR2 YYREEE (reference sequence).

The chain uses TRBV29-1 and TRBJ2-1; D is tentatively TRBD1 or TRBD2 (6 bases each). Germline V gene sequence: CDR1 SQVTM, CDR2 ANQGSEA. The CDR3 contains 18 residues. V was pared by 1 base and J by 0 bases, with 19 bases between. DNA for the CDR3: TGCAGCGTTGAAGGGGGGGACACCTTTAGAAGCTCCTACAATGAGCAGTTCTTC. Translation: CSVEGGDTFRSSYNEQFF.

V is TRBV29-1 and J is TRBJ2-3, with TRBD2 matching 10 bases. The CDR3 runs to 16 residues. V lost 7 bases and J lost 2; bases outside the gene matches: 12. Germline CDR1 SQVTM, CDR2 ANQGSEA. The CDR3 spells CSASKLAGGVTDTQYF. The CDR3 DNA follows: TGCAGCGCCAGCAAATTAGCGGGAGGTGTCACAGATACGCAGTATTTT.

The CDR3 protein is CASSSTSGYRNEQFF. CDR3 nucleotide sequence: TGCGCCAGCAGCTCCACTAGCGGGTATCGCAATGAGCAGTTCTTC. The chain joins TRBV5-1 to TRBJ2-1; TRBD2 aligns across 9 bases. This CDR3 contains 15 residues. The V gene's germline CDR1 is SGHRS and CDR2 YFSETQ. The trim removed 3 bases at V and 6 bases at J, leaving 7 bases unmatched.

This clone was seen a single time. The chain has TRBV6-5 and TRBJ2-5; D remains ambiguous. The length of the CDR3 is 14 residues. Germline CDR1 reads MNHEY; CDR2 reads SVGAGI. The germline V and J ends were trimmed by 0 bases and 5 bases, with 10 bases remaining between them. CDR3 nucleotide sequence: TGTGCCAGCAGTTACTCTAGGGTCCCGGAGACCCAGTACTTC. The encoded protein is CASSYSRVPETQYF.

This clone was observed a few times. The V and J genes are TRBV7-9 and TRBJ1-1; D uncertain. This CDR3 is 15 amino acids long. With 0 bases removed from V and 0 bases from J, the gap between germline ends came to 8 bases. The germline CDR1 and CDR2 sequences are SEHNR and FQNEAQ (reference sequence). In DNA, the CDR3 is TGTGCCAGCAGCTTAGCGCAAGGGATGAACACTGAAGCTTTCTTT. It yields the protein CASSLAQGMNTEAFF. The whole variable domain, remainder taken from reference TRBV7-9 and TRBJ1-1, is DTGVSQNPRHKITKRGQNVTFRCDPISEHNRLYWYRQTLGQGPEFLTYFQNEAQLEKSRLLSDRFSAERPKGSFSTLEIQRTEQGDSAMYLCASSLAQGMNTEAFFGQGTRLTVV.

The chain joins TRBV4-1 to TRBJ2-3; 8 positions match TRBD1. From germline, CDR1 is MGHRA and CDR2 YSYEKL. Trimming cost V 3 bases and J 2 bases; bases outside gene matches: 1. The CDR3 totals 14 residues. Here the CDR3 reads CASSQTGATDTQYF. DNA for the CDR3: TGCGCCAGCAGCCAGACAGGGGCCACAGATACGCAGTATTTT.

This chain links TRBV7-9 with TRBJ2-7; 7 nucleotides agree with TRBD1. The CDR3 is 15 residues long. Germline CDR1 and CDR2: SEHNR and FQNEAQ (reference sequence). V lost 5 bases and J lost 9; bases outside the gene matches: 16. The chain's CDR3 is CASSPDPGQRKGQYF. The CDR3 DNA reads TGTGCCAGCAGCCCGGACCCGGGACAGAGGAAGGGGCAGTACTTC. Full variable domain (outside the CDR3, taken from reference TRBV7-9 and TRBJ2-7): DTGVSQNPRHKITKRGQNVTFRCDPISEHNRLYWYRQTLGQGPEFLTYFQNEAQLEKSRLLSDRFSAERPKGSFSTLEIQRTEQGDSAMYLCASSPDPGQRKGQYFGPGTRLTVT.

CDR3 protein: CASVGLAGVDEQFF. CDR3 in DNA: TGTGCCAGCGTGGGACTAGCGGGAGTTGACGAGCAGTTCTTC. This chain joins TRBV11-2 and TRBJ2-1; TRBD2 aligns across 14 bases. The CDR3 length is 14 residues. Per the germline V gene, CDR1 is SGHAT and CDR2 is FQNNGV. With V trimmed by 8 bases and J by 10 bases, 7 bases remained unmatched.

This clone was seen once. The chain's CDR3 is CASSLSENRNEQFF. The DNA for the CDR3 is TGTGCCAGCAGCTTATCCGAGAATCGGAATGAGCAGTTCTTC. The chain couples TRBV7-9 to TRBJ2-1; D not resolved. CDR3 length equals 14 residues. The V gene's germline CDR1 is SEHNR and CDR2 FQNEAQ (reference sequence). V was pared by 2 bases and J by 7 bases, with 12 bases between.

The chain links TRBV7-6 to TRBJ2-5; 7 bases match TRBD1. This CDR3 has 16 residues. The germline V gene has CDR1 SGHVS and CDR2 FNYEAQ. J was trimmed by 4 bases and V by 2 bases; bases with no gene match: 10. CDR3 DNA sequence: TGTGCCAGCAGCTTAAAGGGACAGCGACTTGGAGAGACCCAGTACTTC. Translated, it gives CASSLKGQRLGETQYF.

This sequence joins TRBV5-1 and TRBJ2-7; no clear D. From germline, CDR1 is SGHRS and CDR2 YFSETQ. V was clipped by 1 base and J by 5 bases, with 16 bases between them. The CDR3 covers 15 residues. CDR3 region: CASSLFEVGHHEQYF. The CDR3 DNA sequence: TGCGCCAGCAGCTTGTTCGAGGTTGGGCACCACGAGCAGTACTTC.

The rearrangement uses TRBV4-1 and TRBJ2-2; a possible D gene is TRBD1 (6 bases). The length of the CDR3 is 16 residues. Trimming left V 1 base short and J 3 bases short, with 12 bases between. In germline, CDR1 is MGHRA, CDR2 YSYEKL. The DNA for the CDR3 is TGCGCCAGCAGCCAAGTCAGTCAGGGGTACACCGGGGAGCTGTTTTTT. Translating gives CASSQVSQGYTGELFF.